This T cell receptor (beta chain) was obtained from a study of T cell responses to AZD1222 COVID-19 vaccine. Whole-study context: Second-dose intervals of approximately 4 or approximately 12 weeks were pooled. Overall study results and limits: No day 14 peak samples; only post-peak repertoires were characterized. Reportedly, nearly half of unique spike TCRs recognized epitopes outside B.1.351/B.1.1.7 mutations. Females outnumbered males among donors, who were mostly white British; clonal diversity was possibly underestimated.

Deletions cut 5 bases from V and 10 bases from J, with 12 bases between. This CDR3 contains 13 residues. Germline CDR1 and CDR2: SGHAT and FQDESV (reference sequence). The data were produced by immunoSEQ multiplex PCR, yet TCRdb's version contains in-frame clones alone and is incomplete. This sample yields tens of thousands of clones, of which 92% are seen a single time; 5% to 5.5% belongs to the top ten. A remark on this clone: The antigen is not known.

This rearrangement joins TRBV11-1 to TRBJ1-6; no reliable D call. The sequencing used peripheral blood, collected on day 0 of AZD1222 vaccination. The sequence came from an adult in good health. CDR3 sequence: CASSLSRPSPLHF. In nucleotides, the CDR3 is TGTGCCAGCAGCCTCAGCCGTCCCTCACCCCTCCACTTT.